The 10 T cell receptor beta chains listed next were all sequenced from one sample in a study of blood T cell repertoires in COVID-19. The data were produced by immunoSEQ multiplex PCR, yet TCRdb's version contains in-frame clones alone and is incomplete. The top ten hold 7.6% of the sample, which has about 26,000 clones, around 90% seen once. The sample taken for sequencing was peripheral blood. The source is a human donor in a cohort sampled during active COVID-19.

The V gene is TRBV28, the J gene TRBJ1-2; tentatively, D is TRBD1 (6 bases). This CDR3 has 15 amino acids. The V and J ends lost 5 bases and 5 bases respectively, with 18 bases between them. The germline V gene has CDR1 MDHEN and CDR2 SYDVKM. The chain's CDR3 is CASSETGGRRYGYTF. The CDR3 DNA follows: TGTGCCAGCAGTGAGACGGGGGGGCGACGGTATGGCTACACCTTC.

J is TRBJ2-7 and V is TRBV28; 8 nucleotides match TRBD2. Germline lookup yields CDR1 MDHEN and CDR2 SYDVKM. Trimming took 5 bases from V and 3 from J; bases not matched to a gene: 6. CDR3 length: 14 amino acids. CDR3 sequence reads: CASSPGTSLYEQYF. The CDR3 DNA is TGTGCCAGCAGTCCCGGGACTAGTCTCTACGAGCAGTACTTC.

The J gene is TRBJ1-2, the V gene TRBV2, with no clear D. Trimming took 4 bases from V and 6 from J, leaving 15 bases between them. Looked up from germline, CDR1 is SNHLY and CDR2 is FYNNEI. This CDR3 contains 14 residues. CDR3 nucleotide sequence: TGTGCCAGCAGTGCCAAGACGGGATCTAATGGCTACACCTTC. Translating gives CASSAKTGSNGYTF. The full variable domain, in which reference TRBV2 and TRBJ1-2 provide the parts outside the CDR3, is EPEVTQTPSHQVTQMGQEVILRCVPISNHLYFYWYRQILGQKVEFLVSFYNNEISEKSEIFDDQFSVERPDGSNFTLKIRSTKLEDSAMYFCASSAKTGSNGYTFGSGTRLTVV.

This sequence joins TRBV29-1 and TRBJ2-1; 7 nucleotides agree with TRBD1. Losses at the gene ends were 7 bases for V and 8 bases for J; bases not matched to a gene: 8. The germline CDR1 and CDR2 sequences are SQVTM and ANQGSEA. The CDR3 consists of 12 residues. DNA of the CDR3: TGCAGCGCGCCAGGGGGTCTGTATGAGCAGTTCTTC. Residues: CSAPGGLYEQFF.

V gene TRBV7-9 combines with J gene TRBJ1-1, with 7 bases that match TRBD1. J gave up 5 bases and V 0 bases, and 3 bases lay outside the gene matches. The CDR3 spans 14 residues. Germline CDR1 and CDR2: SEHNR and FQNEAQ (reference sequence). The CDR3 DNA follows: TGTGCCAGCAGCTTAGCAGGGGGCGAGACTGAAGCTTTCTTT. Translating it yields CASSLAGGETEAFF.

J is TRBJ2-7 and V is TRBV21-1; the table's D call of TRBD2 was not tested on the DNA. TRBV21-1 is tagged as a pseudogene. This CDR3 has 14 amino acids. For the CDR3, the DNA is TGTGCCAGCAAAGTTCCAGCGGAGTGTTACGAGCAGTACTTC. Its protein product is CASKVPAECYEQYF.

The chain recombines TRBV10-3 with TRBJ2-5; TRBD2 is a possible D gene (5 bases). V lost 1 base, J lost 1 base, and 10 bases lay in between. Germline V gene sequence: CDR1 ENHRY, CDR2 SYGVKD. CDR3 length equals 15 residues. This chain's CDR3 is CAISELRTPQETQYF. In DNA form, the CDR3 reads TGTGCCATCAGTGAGTTGAGGACTCCCCAAGAGACCCAGTACTTC.

The rearrangement joins TRBV7-6 to TRBJ2-7; the match to TRBD2 covers 9 bases. Trimming at V came to 6 bases and at J to 0 bases, leaving 9 bases not matched to a gene. The CDR3 totals 16 residues. Germline values: CDR1 SGHVS, CDR2 FNYEAQ. CDR3 nucleotide sequence: TGTGCCAGCAGTCCAAAAGCGGGGGGACTCTCCTACGAGCAGTACTTC. Its protein product is CASSPKAGGLSYEQYF.

The rearrangement joins TRBV10-3 to TRBJ2-3; TRBD2 matches 12 bases. V was clipped by 10 bases and J by 2 bases; unmatched bases: 4. CDR1 is ENHRY and CDR2 is SYGVKD in the germline V gene. The CDR3 is 14 residues long. CDR3 DNA: TGTGCCAGCGGACTAGCGGGGACCACAGATACGCAGTATTTT. It specifies CASGLAGTTDTQYF.

The chain has TRBV27 and TRBJ2-1; TRBD2 agrees at 7 bases. Germline V CDR1 and CDR2: MNHEY, SMNVEV (reference sequence). J lost 5 bases, V lost 5 bases, and 9 bases had no gene match. This CDR3 region has 15 residues. CDR3 nucleotides: TGTGCCAGCAGTGCCCGAAGGGGAGGGCACAATGAGCAGTTCTTC. Its protein product is CASSARRGGHNEQFF.